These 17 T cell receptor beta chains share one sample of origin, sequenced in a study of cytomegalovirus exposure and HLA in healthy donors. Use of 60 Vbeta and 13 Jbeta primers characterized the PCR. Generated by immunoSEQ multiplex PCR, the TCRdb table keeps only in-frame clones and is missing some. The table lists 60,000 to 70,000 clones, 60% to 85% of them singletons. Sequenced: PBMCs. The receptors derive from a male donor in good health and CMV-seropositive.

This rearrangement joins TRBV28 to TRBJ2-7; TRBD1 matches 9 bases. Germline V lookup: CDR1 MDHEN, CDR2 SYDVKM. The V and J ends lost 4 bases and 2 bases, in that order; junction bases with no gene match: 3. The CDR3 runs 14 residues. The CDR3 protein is CASSSGQGPYEQYF. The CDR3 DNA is TGTGCCAGCAGTTCGGGACAGGGACCCTACGAGCAGTACTTC.

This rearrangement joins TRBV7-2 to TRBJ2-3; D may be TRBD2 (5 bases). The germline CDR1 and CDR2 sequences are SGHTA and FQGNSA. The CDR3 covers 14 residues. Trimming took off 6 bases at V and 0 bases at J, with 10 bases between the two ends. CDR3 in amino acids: CASSPGLSTDTQYF. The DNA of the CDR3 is TGTGCCAGCAGTCCAGGACTTAGCACAGATACGCAGTATTTT.

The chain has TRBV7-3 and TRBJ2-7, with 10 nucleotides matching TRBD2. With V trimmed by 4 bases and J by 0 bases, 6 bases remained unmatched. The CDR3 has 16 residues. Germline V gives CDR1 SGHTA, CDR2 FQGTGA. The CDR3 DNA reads TGTGCCAGCAGCTCGACTAGCGGGCCGATCTCCTACGAGCAGTACTTC. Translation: CASSSTSGPISYEQYF.

The chain's CDR3 is CASSAPDRGATNEKLFF. In DNA, the CDR3 is TGTGCCAGTAGTGCCCCGGACAGGGGTGCAACTAATGAAAAACTGTTTTTT. V is TRBV19 and J is TRBJ1-4; the match to TRBD1 covers 9 bases. With V trimmed by 5 bases and J by 0 bases, 7 bases remained unmatched. The CDR3 consists of 17 residues. In germline, CDR1 is LNHDA, CDR2 SQIVND (reference sequence).

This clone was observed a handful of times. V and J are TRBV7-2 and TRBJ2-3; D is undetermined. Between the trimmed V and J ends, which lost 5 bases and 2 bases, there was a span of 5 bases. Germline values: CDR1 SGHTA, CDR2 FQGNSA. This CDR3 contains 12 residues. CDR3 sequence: CASSHYTDTQYF. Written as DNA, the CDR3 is TGTGCCAGCAGCCACTACACAGATACGCAGTATTTT.

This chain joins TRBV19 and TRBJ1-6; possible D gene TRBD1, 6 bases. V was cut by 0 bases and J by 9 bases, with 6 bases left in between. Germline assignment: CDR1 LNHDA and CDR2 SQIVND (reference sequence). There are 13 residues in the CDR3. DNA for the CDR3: TGTGCCAGTAGTATAGAACAGGGTTCACCCCTCCACTTT. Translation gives CASSIEQGSPLHF.

CDR3 nucleotide sequence: TGCGCCAGCAGCCAAGATCTTCCGAGAACAGGGTTGAACACTGAAGCTTTCTTT. This encodes CASSQDLPRTGLNTEAFF. The chain links TRBV4-3 to TRBJ1-1, with TRBD1 as a possible D gene (6 bases). CDR3 size: 18 residues. Germline-derived CDR1 and CDR2 are LGHNA and YSLEER. Trimming took 0 bases from V and 0 from J, leaving 17 bases between them.

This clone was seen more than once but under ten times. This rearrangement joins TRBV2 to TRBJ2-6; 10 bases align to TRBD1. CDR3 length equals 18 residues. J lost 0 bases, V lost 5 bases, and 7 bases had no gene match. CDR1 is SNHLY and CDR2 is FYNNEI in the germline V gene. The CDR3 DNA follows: TGTGCCAGCAGTTACCGGGACAGGGGTAGCTCTGGGGCCAACGTCCTGACTTTC. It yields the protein CASSYRDRGSSGANVLTF.

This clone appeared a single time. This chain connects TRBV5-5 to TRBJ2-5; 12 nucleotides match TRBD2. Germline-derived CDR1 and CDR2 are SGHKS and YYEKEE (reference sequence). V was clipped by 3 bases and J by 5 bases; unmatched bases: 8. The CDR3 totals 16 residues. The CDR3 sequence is CASSSASGGAAETQYF. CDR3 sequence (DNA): TGTGCCAGCAGCTCTGCTAGCGGGGGGGCGGCGGAGACCCAGTACTTC.

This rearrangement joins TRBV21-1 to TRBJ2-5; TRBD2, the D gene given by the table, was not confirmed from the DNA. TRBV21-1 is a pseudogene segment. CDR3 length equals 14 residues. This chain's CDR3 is CASSNLPFQETQYF. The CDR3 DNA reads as TGTGCCAGCAGCAATCTCCCCTTTCAAGAGACCCAGTACTTC.

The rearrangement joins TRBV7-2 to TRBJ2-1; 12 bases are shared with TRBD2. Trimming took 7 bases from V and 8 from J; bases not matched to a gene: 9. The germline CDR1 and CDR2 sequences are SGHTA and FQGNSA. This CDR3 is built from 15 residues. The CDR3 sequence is CASNPDPSGGDEQFF. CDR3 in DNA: TGTGCCAGCAACCCCGACCCTAGCGGGGGGGATGAGCAGTTCTTC.

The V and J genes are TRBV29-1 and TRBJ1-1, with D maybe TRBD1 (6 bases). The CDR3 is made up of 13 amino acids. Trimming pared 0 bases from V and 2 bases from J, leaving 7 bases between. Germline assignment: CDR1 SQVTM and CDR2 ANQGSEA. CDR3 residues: CSVEEQGNTEAFF. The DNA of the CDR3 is TGCAGCGTTGAAGAACAGGGAAACACTGAAGCTTTCTTT.

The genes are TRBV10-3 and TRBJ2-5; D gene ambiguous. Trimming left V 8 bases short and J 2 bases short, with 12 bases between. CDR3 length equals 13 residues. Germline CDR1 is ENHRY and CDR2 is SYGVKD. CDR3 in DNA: TGTGCCATCGCGGCAGAGCCTCAAGAGACCCAGTACTTC. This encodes CAIAAEPQETQYF.

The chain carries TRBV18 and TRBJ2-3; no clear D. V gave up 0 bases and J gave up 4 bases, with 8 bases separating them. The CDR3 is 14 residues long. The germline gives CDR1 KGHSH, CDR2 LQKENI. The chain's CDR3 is CASSPPSLADTQYF. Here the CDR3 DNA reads TGTGCCAGCTCACCACCTTCACTCGCAGATACGCAGTATTTT. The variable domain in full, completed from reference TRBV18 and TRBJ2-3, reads NAGVMQNPRHLVRRRGQEARLRCSPMKGHSHVYWYRQLPEEGLKFMVYLQKENIIDESGMPKERFSAEFPKEGPSILRIQQVVRGDSAAYFCASSPPSLADTQYFGPGTRLTVL.

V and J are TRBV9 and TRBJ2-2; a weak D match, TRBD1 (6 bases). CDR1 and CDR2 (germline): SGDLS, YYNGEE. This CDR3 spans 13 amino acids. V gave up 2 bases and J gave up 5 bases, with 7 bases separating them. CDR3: CASSVTGTGELFF. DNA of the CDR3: TGTGCCAGCAGCGTCACAGGGACCGGGGAGCTGTTTTTT.

Written as DNA, the CDR3 is TGTGCCAGCAGCAGATCGCCGCCGGGAGAACTAACGGGTGAGCAGTTCTTC. It translates to CASSRSPPGELTGEQFF. The chain combines TRBV4-2 with TRBJ2-1; D is possibly TRBD2 (6 bases). The CDR3 runs to 17 residues. V gave up 5 bases and J gave up 9 bases, with 26 bases separating them. Germline CDR1 is LGHNA and CDR2 is YNFKEQ.

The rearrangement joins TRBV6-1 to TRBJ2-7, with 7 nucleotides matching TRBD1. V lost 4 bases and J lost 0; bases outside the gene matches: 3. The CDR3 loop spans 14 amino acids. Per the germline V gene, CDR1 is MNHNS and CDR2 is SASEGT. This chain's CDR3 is CASSVGQRSYEQYF. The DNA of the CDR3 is TGTGCCAGCAGTGTGGGACAGCGCTCCTACGAGCAGTACTTC.